These 11 T cell receptor beta chains share one sample of origin, sequenced in a study of cytomegalovirus exposure and HLA in healthy donors. PCR involved 60 Vbeta and 13 Jbeta primers. TCRdb keeps only in-frame clones here, not all; method: immunoSEQ multiplex PCR. The table lists some 120,000 clones, roughly four fifths of them singletons. The sample was PBMCs. Receptors were obtained from a woman under 30 in good health and CMV-seronegative.

Regarding this clone: The final CDR3 position lacks the conserved phenylalanine or tryptophan, pointing to a likely read error. V gene TRBV6-5 combines with J gene TRBJ1-5, with 10 bases that match TRBD1. The ends lost 5 bases at V and 6 bases at J; junction bases unmatched: 1. Germline V gene lookup returns CDR1 MNHEY and CDR2 SVGAGI. The CDR3 totals 13 residues. The CDR3 protein is CASSRDRGQPQHV. In DNA form, the CDR3 reads TGTGCCAGCAGTCGGGACAGGGGTCAGCCCCAGCATGTT.

The V gene is TRBV19, the J gene TRBJ1-5, with a possible D match to TRBD1 (5 bases). The V end lost 5 bases, the J end lost 4 bases, and 15 bases lay between the germline ends. This CDR3 has 15 amino acids. Per the germline V gene, CDR1 is LNHDA and CDR2 is SQIVND (reference sequence). The DNA of the CDR3 is TGTGCCAGTAGTCCCAGTCGACAGCCGAATCAGCCCCAGCATTTT. Translation: CASSPSRQPNQPQHF.

The chain joins TRBV6-5 to TRBJ2-2; TRBD1 matches 7 bases. Unmatched junction bases numbered 6, after V lost 6 bases and J lost 5 bases. Germline CDR1 reads MNHEY; CDR2 reads SVGAGI. The CDR3 loop spans 14 amino acids. CDR3 nucleotides: TGTGCCAGCAGGACAGGGTCTGGAACCGGGGAGCTGTTTTTT. This encodes CASRTGSGTGELFF.

With respect to this clone: Since no conserved phenylalanine or tryptophan closes the CDR3, a read error is the likely cause. This chain uses TRBV6-1 with TRBJ1-5; D unresolved. Germline-derived CDR1 and CDR2 are MNHNS and SASEGT. Between the trimmed V and J ends, which lost 2 bases and 1 base, there was a span of 6 bases. The CDR3 sequence is 14 residues long. The CDR3 here is CASSEWASNQPQHV. The CDR3 region has the DNA TGTGCCAGCAGTGAATGGGCGAGCAATCAGCCCCAGCATGTT.

J is TRBJ2-5 and V is TRBV4-1; 10 nucleotides match TRBD2. The J call is doubtful: the DNA matches TRBJ2-7 better. CDR3 length equals 16 residues. Per the germline V gene, CDR1 is MGHRA and CDR2 is YSYEKL. This CDR3 reads CASSPYRASGGYEQYF. The CDR3 bases are TGCGCCAGCAGCCCATACAGGGCTAGCGGGGGATACGAGCAGTACTTC.

This chain uses TRBV5-4 with TRBJ1-1, with D possibly being TRBD1 (5 bases). The CDR3 sequence is 15 residues long. V lost 0 bases to trimming and J lost 5 bases, with 14 bases between them. CDR1 and CDR2 from the germline V gene are SGHNT and YYREEE (reference sequence). Written as DNA, the CDR3 is TGTGCCAGCAGCTTGGGTACCGGGGGGGGGACTGAAGCTTTCTTT. Amino acids: CASSLGTGGGTEAFF.

The chain employs TRBV28 and TRBJ2-5; TRBD1 aligns across 7 bases. V trimming: 7 bases; J trimming: 1 base; junction bases outside the gene matches: 3. Germline CDR1 and CDR2: MDHEN and SYDVKM. The CDR3 is 13 residues long. The CDR3 region has the DNA TGTGCCAGCATGAGGACAGGCCAAGAGACCCAGTACTTC. Its translation: CASMRTGQETQYF. Full variable domain (remainder filled in from reference TRBV28 and TRBJ2-5): DVKVTQSSRYLVKRTGEKVFLECVQDMDHENMFWYRQDPGLGLRLIYFSYDVKMKEKGDIPEGYSVSREKKERFSLILESASTNQTSMYLCASMRTGQETQYFGPGTRLLVL.

This rearrangement joins TRBV6-1 to TRBJ1-2, with TRBD1 as a possible D gene (6 bases). Trimming pared 0 bases from V and 4 bases from J, leaving 9 bases between. The CDR3 is made up of 14 amino acids. Germline V gene data show CDR1 as MNHNS and CDR2 as SASEGT. CDR3 in amino acids: CASSEAGGAYGYTF. CDR3 bases: TGTGCCAGCAGTGAAGCCGGGGGGGCCTATGGCTACACCTTC.

The count of this clone is one. The V call is TRBV2, the J call TRBJ2-5; 10 bases fit TRBD1. The CDR3 extends over 15 amino acids. The V segment lost 6 bases and the J segment 5 bases; nucleotides outside the gene matches: 9. Per the germline V gene, CDR1 is SNHLY and CDR2 is FYNNEI. The CDR3 is CASSPDRGWGETQYF. The CDR3 region has the DNA TGTGCCAGCAGCCCGGACAGGGGGTGGGGGGAGACCCAGTACTTC.

The chain combines TRBV5-1 with TRBJ1-5; D remains ambiguous. Between the trimmed V and J ends, which lost 4 bases and 1 base, there was a span of 15 bases. CDR3 length: 16 residues. Germline V gene lookup returns CDR1 SGHRS and CDR2 YFSETQ. The CDR3 spells CASSPTGLGSNQPQHF. CDR3 coding DNA: TGCGCCAGCAGCCCGACGGGGTTAGGGAGCAATCAGCCCCAGCATTTT.

This clone appeared a single time. The chain links TRBV10-3 to TRBJ1-1; possibly TRBD1 for D (6 bases). Per germline, CDR1 ENHRY and CDR2 SYGVKD. CDR3 length: 14 amino acids. V gave up 10 bases and J gave up 5 bases, with 20 bases separating them. CDR3 loop: CASGKTGTPTEAFF. CDR3 nucleotide sequence: TGTGCCAGCGGCAAAACAGGGACCCCAACTGAAGCTTTCTTT.